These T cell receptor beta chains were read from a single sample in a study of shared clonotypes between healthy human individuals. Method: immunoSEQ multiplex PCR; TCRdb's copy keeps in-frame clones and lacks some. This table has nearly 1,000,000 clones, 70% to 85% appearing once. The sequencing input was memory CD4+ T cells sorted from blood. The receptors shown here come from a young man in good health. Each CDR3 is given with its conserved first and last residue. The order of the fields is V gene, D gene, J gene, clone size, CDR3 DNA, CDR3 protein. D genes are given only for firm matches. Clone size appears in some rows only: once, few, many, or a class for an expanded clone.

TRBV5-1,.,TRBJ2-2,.,TGCGCCAGCAGCGCAACTATAACCGGGGAGCTGTTTTTT,CASSATITGELFF
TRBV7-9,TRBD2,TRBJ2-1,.,TGTGCCAGCAGCTCCGAGACTAGCGGGGTTTACAATGAGCAGTTCTTC,CASSSETSGVYNEQFF
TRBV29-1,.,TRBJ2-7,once,TGCAGCGTTGAACGATTAACAGCTTCCGAGCAGTACTTC,CSVERLTASEQYF
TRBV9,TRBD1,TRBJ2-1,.,TGTGCCAGCAACCCACTAGGTGCAGGGGGTGAGCAGTTCTTC,CASNPLGAGGEQFF
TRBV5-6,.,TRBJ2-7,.,TGTGCCAGCAGCTTGGGGCAGGGCAACTACGAGCAGTACTTC,CASSLGQGNYEQYF
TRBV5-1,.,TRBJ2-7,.,TGCGCCAGCAGCGGAGCCGCCAGTCTCGTATACGAGCAGTACTTC,CASSGAASLVYEQYF
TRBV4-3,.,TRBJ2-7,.,TGCGCCAGCAGCCAAGCGCTTTTTGAGGACCGATACTCCTACGAGCAGTACTTC,CASSQALFEDRYSYEQYF
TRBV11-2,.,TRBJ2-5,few,TGTGCCAGCAGCCAGCCGGCCATCCAAGAGACCCAGTACTTC,CASSQPAIQETQYF
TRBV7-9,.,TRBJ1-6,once,TGTGCCAGCAGCGACGGGTCCTGGGGTTCACCCCTCCACTTT,CASSDGSWGSPLHF
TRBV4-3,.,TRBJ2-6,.,TGCGCCAGCAGCCAAGGACCGGGCGGGGCCAACGTCCTGACTTTC,CASSQGPGGANVLTF
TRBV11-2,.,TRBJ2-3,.,TGTGCCAGCAGCTTCCGGAGGGACACAGATACGCAGTATTTT,CASSFRRDTDTQYF
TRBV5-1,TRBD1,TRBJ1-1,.,TGCGCCAGCAGCTCACAGGGGGCCCGAACTGAAGCTTTCTTT,CASSSQGARTEAFF
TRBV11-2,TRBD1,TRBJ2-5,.,TGTGCCAGCAGCTCGCTACAGGGGGCCGATTTAGGAACCCAGTACTTC,CASSSLQGADLGTQYF
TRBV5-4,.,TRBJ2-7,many,TGTGCCAGCAGCTTGGAGGTAGCGGCCTCCTACGAGCAGTACTTC,CASSLEVAASYEQYF
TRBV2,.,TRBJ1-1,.,TGTGCCAGCAGTGAAAGGAGCCTCCTCACTGAAGCTTTCTTT,CASSERSLLTEAFF
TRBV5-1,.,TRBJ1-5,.,TGCGCCAGCAGCTTGACAGGCAATAGCAATCAGCCCCAGCATTTT,CASSLTGNSNQPQHF
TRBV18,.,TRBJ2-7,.,TGTGCCAGCTCACCTTCGAGCTCCTACGAGCAGTACTTC,CASSPSSSYEQYF
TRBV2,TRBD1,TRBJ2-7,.,TGTGCCAGCAGTGAACGGACAGGCCGAGGGGAGCAGTACTTC,CASSERTGRGEQYF
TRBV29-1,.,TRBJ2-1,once,TGCAGCGCGGGACATCTCTCCTACAATGAGCAGTTCTTC,CSAGHLSYNEQFF
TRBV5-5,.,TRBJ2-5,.,TGTGCCAGCAGCTTAGTGATGGCAGAGACCCAGTACTTC,CASSLVMAETQYF
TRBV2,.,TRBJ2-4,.,TGTGCCAGCAGTGAACTACAGGGATACATTCAGTACTTC,CASSELQGYIQYF
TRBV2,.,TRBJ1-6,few,TGTGCCAGCAGTCCCCGTCTTTCACCCCTCCACTTT,CASSPRLSPLHF
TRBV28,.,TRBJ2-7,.,TGTGCCAGCGCAAGGGAGCGCGAGCAGTACTTC,CASAREREQYF
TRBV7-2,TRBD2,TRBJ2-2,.,TGTGCCAGCAGCTGGATTGGACTAGCGGGAGCCACCGGGGAGCTGTTTTTT,CASSWIGLAGATGELFF
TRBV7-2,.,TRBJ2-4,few,TGTGCCAGCAGCGTGTGGGCAGCCGAAAACATTCAGTACTTC,CASSVWAAENIQYF
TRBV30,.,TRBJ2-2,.,TGTGCCTGGTTCGCGGGAATGGGCACCGGGGAGCTGTTTTTT,CAWFAGMGTGELFF
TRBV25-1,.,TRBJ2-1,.,TGTGCCAGCAGTGTCGGGGGTTCCTACAATGAGCAGTTCTTC,CASSVGGSYNEQFF
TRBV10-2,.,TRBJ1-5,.,TGCGCCAGCAGTGAGCCCCCGACTGGGGTAGGACAGCCCCAGCATTTT,CASSEPPTGVGQPQHF
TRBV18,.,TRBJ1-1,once,TGTGCCAGCTCACCACCAAATCAGATGAACACTGAAGCTTTCTTT,CASSPPNQMNTEAFF